The source of this T cell receptor (beta chain) is a study of blood T cell repertoires in COVID-19. Background on the study: The United States, Italy and Spain were the sources of the acute and convalescent COVID-19 samples.

Those who participated ranged in age from about 18 to 95 years and resided in about two dozen US areas. Assignments of participants to cohorts depended upon their own reported clinical history. Per the authors' pipeline: Amplification of reference gene primers was used by the study to estimate nucleated cell counts. This table comes from immunoSEQ multiplex PCR, and its TCRdb copy is limited to in-frame clones, with some not included. D and trimming come from the DNA, and the V and J calls and clone size come from that table. The top ten hold 1.9% of the sample, which has approximately 240,000 clones, over 80% seen once. CDR3 length: 12 amino acids. CDR1 LNHDA and CDR2 SQIVND come from the germline V gene (reference sequence). With 6 bases removed from V and 3 bases from J, the gap between germline ends came to 8 bases.

Sequences were obtained from PBMCs or T cells enriched from blood (not recorded which). The chain combines TRBV19 with TRBJ1-2; D is unresolved. The sequence came from a woman between 18 and 29 years old who had recovered from COVID-19. The DNA of the CDR3 is TGTGCCAGTAGCGAATCGGACTATGGCTACACCTTC. Amino acids: CASSESDYGYTF. The complete variable domain, with remaining parts taken from reference TRBV19 and TRBJ1-2, reads DGGITQSPKYLFRKEGQNVTLSCEQNLNHDAMYWYRQDPGQGLRLIYYSQIVNDFQKGDIAEGYSVSREKKESFPLTVTSAQKNPTAFYLCASSESDYGYTFGSGTRLTVV.